The clone carrying this T cell receptor (beta chain) was seen a few times. What it recognizes is unknown. This specimen comes from a study of T cell repertoires in cytomegalovirus infection. Study overall: Both recently identified HLA-C-restricted and well-studied HLA-B-restricted CMV epitopes were used in the study. Public signatures in TCR beta pointed to CMV infection and matching HLA type.

The study, taken as a whole, reports: The ex vivo response was dominated by HLA-C-restricted CMV-specific TCR beta clonotypes. Summed public TCR beta family frequency identified CMV carriers bearing the relevant HLA.

This CDR3 comprises 14 residues. Per germline, CDR1 DFQATT and CDR2 SNEGSKA (reference sequence). V lost 2 bases to trimming and J lost 0 bases; unmatched junction nucleotides: 0. TCRdb re-derived calls from the reads in MiXCR, one entry per CDR3 protein. This sample carries about 340,000 distinct CDR3 sequences, 25% to 35% of them seen once, and the ten largest clones take roughly 20%. The chain combines TRBV20-1 with TRBJ2-3; 9 nucleotides match TRBD2. Material: cultured PBMCs, obtained from culture after CMV antigen stimulation. This TCR derives from a human donor in good health (CMV status not recorded). Some clones in this sample may be carry-over from other donors' samples. For the CDR3, the DNA is TGCAGTGCTAGACTAGCGGGGAGCACAGATACGCAGTATTTT. It specifies CSARLAGSTDTQYF.